One sample yielded the 20 T cell receptor beta chains listed below, sequenced in a study of beta chain features in type 1 diabetes. These receptors lack a known antigen. Findings and limits, study-wide: People with Type 1 diabetes carried modestly yet significantly shorter TCRB CDR3s in all four CD4+ subsets.

What was sequenced were expressed TCRB transcripts, since all of the isolated RNA had been reverse transcribed. The assay was immunoSEQ multiplex PCR, and TCRdb's table has in-frame clones only and misses some. Of approximately 30,000 clones in the sample, less than 65% are singletons; the top ten hold around 2.4%. Specimen: Tregs from blood. All receptors come from a woman between 25 and 40 years old with type 1 diabetes.

The chain combines TRBV2 with TRBJ1-1, with D possibly being TRBD1 (5 bases). In germline, CDR1 is SNHLY, CDR2 FYNNEI. The CDR3 extends over 14 amino acids. Trimming stripped 8 bases from V and 1 base from J, with 14 bases between. The CDR3, as DNA: TGTGCCAGCCGTCGGGGGGAAGGGAACACTGAAGCTTTCTTT. This sequence encodes CASRRGEGNTEAFF.

V gene TRBV11-2 combines with J gene TRBJ1-6; 7 bases match TRBD1. Germline V lookup: CDR1 SGHAT, CDR2 FQNNGV. Trimming removed 3 bases from V and 9 bases from J; junction bases left unmatched: 8. This CDR3 has 15 residues. In DNA form, the CDR3 reads TGTGCCAGCAGCTTGGCACAGGGGTCCGGTTCACCCCTCCACTTT. Translated: CASSLAQGSGSPLHF.

This chain connects TRBV30 to TRBJ1-6; no clear D gene. Looked up from germline, CDR1 is GTSNPN and CDR2 is SVGIG (reference sequence). With 0 bases removed from V and 10 bases from J, the gap between germline ends came to 10 bases. This CDR3 spans 13 amino acids. CDR3 sequence (DNA): TGTGCCTGGAGTGTAGAAGGGAGGTCACCCCTCCACTTT. This gives the protein CAWSVEGRSPLHF.

The chain employs TRBV5-1 and TRBJ1-1; the D gene is possibly TRBD1 (5 bases). CDR1 is SGHRS and CDR2 is YFSETQ in the germline V gene. This CDR3 is built from 13 residues. Trimming took off 5 bases at V and 9 bases at J, with 17 bases between the two ends. For the CDR3, the DNA is TGCGCCAGCAGAACAGGAACTCAGGGAAAAGCTTTCTTT. Protein sequence: CASRTGTQGKAFF.

The V call is TRBV7-8, the J call TRBJ2-1; the D gene is possibly TRBD2 (5 bases). The length of the CDR3 is 14 residues. The germline V gene encodes CDR1 SGHVS and CDR2 FQNEAQ. Between the trimmed V and J ends, which lost 8 bases and 4 bases, there was a span of 15 bases. Here the CDR3 DNA reads TGTGCCAGCCGCGGGCAGGCTTTATACAATGAGCAGTTCTTC. Translation gives CASRGQALYNEQFF.

This chain links TRBV4-2 with TRBJ1-3, with 7 bases that match TRBD1. Germline V gene lookup returns CDR1 LGHNA and CDR2 YNFKEQ. The CDR3 loop spans 17 amino acids. Trimming at V came to 3 bases and at J to 0 bases, leaving 8 bases not matched to a gene. The CDR3 DNA follows: TGTGCCAGCAGCCATCTAAGACAGGGCACCTCTGGAAACACCATATATTTT. It encodes CASSHLRQGTSGNTIYF.

CDR3 bases: TGTGCCAGTAGTATCAGGACAGGGAATCGTCAAGAGACCCAGTACTTC. This translates into CASSIRTGNRQETQYF. This rearrangement joins TRBV19 to TRBJ2-5; 8 positions match TRBD1. V was pared by 3 bases and J by 2 bases, with 8 bases of the junction left unmatched. Germline CDR1 LNHDA, CDR2 SQIVND (reference sequence). This CDR3 is 16 amino acids long.

This clone was seen more than once but under ten times. The CDR3 region is CASSLLAGEQFF. The CDR3 DNA is TGTGCCAGCAGTCTCTTGGCAGGTGAGCAGTTCTTC. This rearrangement joins TRBV7-8 to TRBJ2-1; D not resolved. The germline V gene has CDR1 SGHVS and CDR2 FQNEAQ. Deletions cut 6 bases from V and 9 bases from J, with 12 bases between. This CDR3 contains 12 residues.

The chain employs TRBV5-5 and TRBJ2-1, with 14 bases fitting TRBD2. Germline CDR1 and CDR2: SGHKS and YYEKEE (reference sequence). J lost 6 bases, V lost 2 bases, and 10 bases had no gene match. CDR3 length: 18 residues. The DNA of the CDR3 is TGTGCCAGCAGCTTCGCTCCGCGGACTAGCGGGGGGTCCAATGAGCAGTTCTTC. This codes for CASSFAPRTSGGSNEQFF.

The chain carries TRBV5-1 and TRBJ1-1; maybe TRBD1 (5 bases). Per the germline V gene, CDR1 is SGHRS and CDR2 is YFSETQ. V dropped 4 bases and J dropped 5 bases, with 12 bases sitting between them. CDR3 length equals 13 residues. The CDR3 DNA is TGCGCCAGCAGCCCAATTGCAGGGACTGAAGCTTTCTTT. Translated: CASSPIAGTEAFF. The complete variable domain, with remaining parts taken from reference TRBV5-1 and TRBJ1-1, reads KAGVTQTPRYLIKTRGQQVTLSCSPISGHRSVSWYQQTPGQGLQFLFEYFSETQRNKGNFPGRFSGRQFSNSRSEMNVSTLELGDSALYLCASSPIAGTEAFFGQGTRLTVV.

This clone occurred once. The chain has TRBV30 and TRBJ1-1; D may be TRBD1 (5 bases). CDR3 length: 15 residues. Trimming pared 4 bases from V and 0 bases from J, leaving 15 bases between. Germline CDR1 reads GTSNPN; CDR2 reads SVGIG (reference sequence). The CDR3 loop is CAWTHVDRLNTEAFF. In DNA form, the CDR3 reads TGTGCCTGGACTCACGTTGACAGACTGAACACTGAAGCTTTCTTT.

The chain has TRBV6-5 and TRBJ1-2, with D possibly TRBD1 on 6 matching bases. The CDR3 consists of 14 residues. Trimming removed 2 bases at V and 2 bases at J, with 9 bases between. Germline CDR1 is MNHEY and CDR2 is SVGAGI. The chain's CDR3 is CASSYAGVNYGYTF. The CDR3 DNA reads as TGTGCCAGCAGTTACGCAGGGGTGAACTATGGCTACACCTTC.

This clone has a handful of counts. The chain recombines TRBV28 with TRBJ1-4, with 8 bases fitting TRBD1. V dropped 4 bases and J dropped 2; count of bases not matched to a gene: 3. Germline-derived CDR1 and CDR2 are MDHEN and SYDVKM. The CDR3 covers 15 residues. CDR3 bases: TGTGCCAGCAGTTCGAGGACAGGGACTAATGAAAAACTGTTTTTT. It translates to CASSSRTGTNEKLFF.

Only a few counts were recorded for this clone. The CDR3 DNA follows: TGCGCCAGCAGCTTAGCGGGGGCCACTGAAGCTTTCTTT. Its protein is CASSLAGATEAFF. The V and J genes are TRBV5-1 and TRBJ1-1, with a weak D call TRBD1 (6 bases). This CDR3 has 13 residues. The V end was cut by 2 bases, the J end by 4 bases, with 9 bases between. CDR1 and CDR2 (germline): SGHRS, YFSETQ.

J is TRBJ1-4 and V is TRBV5-1, with a possible D match to TRBD1 (6 bases). The CDR3 consists of 14 residues. CDR1 and CDR2 (germline): SGHRS, YFSETQ. The V and J ends lost 4 bases and 5 bases respectively, with 12 bases between them. CDR3 DNA sequence: TGCGCCAGCAGCCCAGGACAGTTAAATGAAAAACTGTTTTTT. Its translation is CASSPGQLNEKLFF.

The gene calls are TRBV9 and TRBJ2-5; no reliable D call. This CDR3 has 11 residues. Germline values: CDR1 SGDLS, CDR2 YYNGEE. The V end was cut by 3 bases, the J end by 7 bases, with 7 bases between. The CDR3 here is CASSAGWTQYF. CDR3 bases: TGTGCCAGCAGCGCCGGTTGGACCCAGTACTTC.

This clone came up a few times. This chain joins TRBV5-1 and TRBJ1-6, with D perhaps matching TRBD1 (5 bases). Per germline, CDR1 SGHRS and CDR2 YFSETQ. The ends were cut back, 0 bases at V and 6 bases at J, with 10 bases in the middle. CDR3 length equals 15 residues. The CDR3 spells CASSLDGTFNSPLHF. The DNA of the CDR3 is TGCGCCAGCAGCTTGGATGGGACTTTTAATTCACCCCTCCACTTT.

Details on this clone: The germline gene is not matched at one end of the junction; a read error may be the cause. The same CDR3 is also encoded by other DNA sequences in this sample. The chain joins TRBV23-1 to TRBJ1-1; D perhaps matches TRBD1 (6 bases). TRBV23-1 is an ORF, and what it does is uncertain. The CDR3 length is 16 residues. Written as DNA, the CDR3 is TGCGCTAGCAGTCAATTCTCAGGGGCAGAGAACACTGAAGCTTTCTTT. Protein product: CASSQFSGAENTEAFF.

The chain links TRBV9 to TRBJ2-1, with 7 bases fitting TRBD2. Trimming cost V 3 bases and J 3 bases; bases outside gene matches: 0. Germline-derived CDR1 and CDR2 are SGDLS and YYNGEE. CDR3 length: 13 amino acids. CDR3 region: CASSGGSYNEQFF. The CDR3, as DNA: TGTGCCAGCAGCGGCGGGAGCTACAATGAGCAGTTCTTC.

This chain uses TRBV7-6 with TRBJ1-1; TRBD1 is a possible D gene (5 bases). CDR3 length equals 13 residues. V lost 5 bases and J lost 6, with 13 bases in between. Germline V gene lookup returns CDR1 SGHVS and CDR2 FNYEAQ. CDR3 sequence (DNA): TGTGCCAGCAGCCTAAACCCAGGGTCTGAAGCTTTCTTT. Protein product: CASSLNPGSEAFF. The whole variable domain, filled in from reference TRBV7-6 and TRBJ1-1, reads GAGVSQSPRYKVTKRGQDVALRCDPISGHVSLYWYRQALGQGPEFLTYFNYEAQQDKSGLPNDRFSAERPEGSISTLTIQRTEQRDSAMYRCASSLNPGSEAFFGQGTRLTVV.